This TCR beta chain was profiled in a study of blood T cell repertoires in COVID-19. As for the study in general: COVID-19 samples, acute and convalescent, were from the United States, Italy and Spain. In each case, the material was cDNA or gDNA derived from T cells, B-cell-depleted T cells, or PBMCs.

V trimming: 0 bases; J trimming: 5 bases; junction bases outside the gene matches: 4. The germline V gene has CDR1 SGHNT and CDR2 YYREEE (reference sequence). The CDR3 is 14 residues long. Per the authors' pipeline: How many nucleated cells were present was estimated from reference gene primer amplification. The protocol was immunoSEQ multiplex PCR, while the TCRdb copy is restricted to in-frame clones and leaves out a portion. V and J calls plus clone size are reproduced from that table; the DNA served to infer D and trimming. There are 51,000 or so clones in the sample; approximately 82% occur only once, and 6.9% lies in the top ten.

V usage is TRBV5-4 and J usage is TRBJ2-7; 8 nucleotides line up with TRBD1. The sample was peripheral blood. The TCR comes from a man between 65 and 85 years old with active COVID-19. The CDR3 region is CASSLGDRGHEQYF. Here the CDR3 DNA reads TGTGCCAGCAGCTTGGGAGACAGGGGCCACGAGCAGTACTTC.